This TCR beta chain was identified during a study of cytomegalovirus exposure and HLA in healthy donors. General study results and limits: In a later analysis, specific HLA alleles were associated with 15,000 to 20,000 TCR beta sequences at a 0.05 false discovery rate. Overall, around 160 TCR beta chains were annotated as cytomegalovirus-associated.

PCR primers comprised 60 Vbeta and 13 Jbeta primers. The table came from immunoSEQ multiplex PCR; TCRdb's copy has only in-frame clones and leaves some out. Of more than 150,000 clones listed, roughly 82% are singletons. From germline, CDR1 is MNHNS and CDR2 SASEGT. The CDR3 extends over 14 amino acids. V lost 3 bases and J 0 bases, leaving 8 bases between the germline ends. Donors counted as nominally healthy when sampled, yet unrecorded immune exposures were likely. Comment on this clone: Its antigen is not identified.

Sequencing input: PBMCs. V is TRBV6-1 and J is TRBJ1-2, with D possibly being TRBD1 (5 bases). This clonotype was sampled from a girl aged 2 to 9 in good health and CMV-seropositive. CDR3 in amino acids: CASSEGGSNYGYTF. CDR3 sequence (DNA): TGTGCCAGCAGTGAGGGGGGATCTAACTATGGCTACACCTTC.